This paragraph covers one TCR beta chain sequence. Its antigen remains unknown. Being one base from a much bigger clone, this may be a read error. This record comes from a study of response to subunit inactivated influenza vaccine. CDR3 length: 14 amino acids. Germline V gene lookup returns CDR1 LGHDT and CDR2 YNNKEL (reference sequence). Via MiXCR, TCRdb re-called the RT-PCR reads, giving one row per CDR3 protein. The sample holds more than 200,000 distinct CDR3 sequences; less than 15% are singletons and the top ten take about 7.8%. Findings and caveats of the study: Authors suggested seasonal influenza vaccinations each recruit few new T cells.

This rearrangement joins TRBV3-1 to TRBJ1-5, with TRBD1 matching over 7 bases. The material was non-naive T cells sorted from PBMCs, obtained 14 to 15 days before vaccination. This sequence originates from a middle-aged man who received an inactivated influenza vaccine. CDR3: CDSSQTTGAQPQHF. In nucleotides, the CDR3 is TGTGACAGCAGCCAAACCACAGGGGCTCAGCCCCAGCATTTT.